This entry lists 29 T cell receptor beta chains sequenced from one sample in a study of beta chain features in type 1 diabetes. Expressed TCRB transcripts were sequenced because the isolated RNA had all been reverse transcribed beforehand. This table comes from immunoSEQ multiplex PCR, and its TCRdb copy is limited to in-frame clones, with some not included. The table has approximately 600,000 clones, around 12% seen once. The study, taken as a whole, reports: A moderate, significant TCRB CDR3 shortening appeared in type 1 diabetes across four CD4+ subsets.

For these TCRs, the target antigens are not known. The material sequenced was naive CD4+ T cells from blood. These TCRs come from a man younger than 40 with type 1 diabetes.

The gene calls are TRBV4-3 and TRBJ1-5; D not resolved. V gave up 0 bases and J gave up 4 bases, with 10 bases separating them. There are 15 residues in the CDR3. The germline gives CDR1 LGHNA, CDR2 YSLEER. The chain's CDR3 is CASSQELAANQPQHF. Here the CDR3 DNA reads TGCGCCAGCAGCCAAGAATTGGCAGCTAATCAGCCCCAGCATTTT.

The rearrangement uses TRBV28 and TRBJ1-5, with TRBD1 identical over 7 bases. This CDR3 comprises 15 residues. After removal of 4 bases from V and 6 bases from J, the junction contained 9 bases not matched to a gene. Germline V gene data show CDR1 as MDHEN and CDR2 as SYDVKM. DNA for the CDR3: TGTGCCAGCAGTTACCCTGACAGGGATGGTCAGCCCCAGCATTTT. This gives the protein CASSYPDRDGQPQHF.

The genes are TRBV6-6 and TRBJ2-2, with TRBD1 matching over 8 bases. V dropped 4 bases and J dropped 3; count of bases not matched to a gene: 7. CDR3 length: 16 residues. Per the germline V gene, CDR1 is MNHNY and CDR2 is SVGAGI (reference sequence). This CDR3 is CASSLTGTGDTGELFF. The CDR3, as DNA: TGTGCCAGCAGTTTAACCGGGACAGGAGACACCGGGGAGCTGTTTTTT.

This clone was counted only a few times. This chain joins TRBV6-5 and TRBJ1-4; D gene uncertain. The germline V and J ends were trimmed by 4 bases and 7 bases, with 13 bases remaining between them. The CDR3 is 14 amino acids. Germline V gene sequence: CDR1 MNHEY, CDR2 SVGAGI. CDR3 DNA: TGTGCCAGCAGTTTCAAGGGAGGGAGTGAAAAACTGTTTTTT. Residues: CASSFKGGSEKLFF.

The chain has TRBV7-2 and TRBJ2-7; tentatively, D is TRBD2 (5 bases). Trimming removed 4 bases at V and 2 bases at J, with 18 bases between. In germline, CDR1 is SGHTA, CDR2 FQGNSA. The CDR3 is 16 amino acids. The DNA of the CDR3 is TGTGCCAGCAGCTCTCAGGAAGGAGGCCAGGCCTACGAGCAGTACTTC. Its protein is CASSSQEGGQAYEQYF.

The rearrangement joins TRBV27 to TRBJ2-2; 7 bases fit TRBD2. CDR3 length equals 14 residues. With V trimmed by 7 bases and J by 5 bases, 7 bases remained unmatched. Looked up from germline, CDR1 is MNHEY and CDR2 is SMNVEV (reference sequence). CDR3 DNA sequence: TGTGCCAGCACCGTGGGAGGGTTTACCGGGGAGCTGTTTTTT. Protein: CASTVGGFTGELFF.

This clone was counted only a few times. The sample has other DNA sequences that encode this CDR3 too. The chain recombines TRBV7-9 with TRBJ2-7, with 8 bases that match TRBD1. V was pared by 1 base and J by 4 bases, with 3 bases of the junction left unmatched. In germline, CDR1 is SEHNR, CDR2 FQNEAQ (reference sequence). The CDR3 length is 14 residues. In DNA form, the CDR3 reads TGTGCCAGCAGCTTAGGCGGACAGGGTTACGAGCAGTACTTC. Translating it yields CASSLGGQGYEQYF. The whole variable domain, remainder taken from reference TRBV7-9 and TRBJ2-7, is DTGVSQNPRHKITKRGQNVTFRCDPISEHNRLYWYRQTLGQGPEFLTYFQNEAQLEKSRLLSDRFSAERPKGSFSTLEIQRTEQGDSAMYLCASSLGGQGYEQYFGPGTRLTVT.

Only a few counts were recorded for this clone. The V call is TRBV5-6, the J call TRBJ1-2, with D hard to call. The CDR3 has 14 residues. V dropped 2 bases and J dropped 0 bases, with 8 bases sitting between them. Germline V gene lookup returns CDR1 SGHDT and CDR2 YYEEEE. The CDR3, as DNA: TGTGCCAGCAGCTTAATGGCGGCTAACTATGGCTACACCTTC. It yields the protein CASSLMAANYGYTF.

This clone was seen a few times. The CDR3 nucleotides are TGCAGCGTGGTACAGGGTGTGAATGGCTATGGCTACACCTTC. Translated, it gives CSVVQGVNGYGYTF. This chain connects TRBV29-1 to TRBJ1-2, with D possibly TRBD1 on 6 matching bases. The CDR3 runs to 14 residues. The germline CDR1 and CDR2 sequences are SQVTM and ANQGSEA. Trimming pared 6 bases from V and 4 bases from J, leaving 18 bases between.

This clone has only a few counts. The chain is built from TRBV18 and TRBJ1-1, with TRBD1 matching over 7 bases. This CDR3 comprises 14 residues. Trimming took 1 base from V and 8 from J; bases not matched to a gene: 7. Per the germline V gene, CDR1 is KGHSH and CDR2 is LQKENI. CDR3: CASSPQGRDSEAFF. In DNA form, the CDR3 reads TGTGCCAGCTCACCACAGGGGCGGGACAGCGAAGCTTTCTTT.

The chain recombines TRBV5-4 with TRBJ2-7; D is perhaps TRBD1 or TRBD2 (6 bases each). V was cut by 3 bases and J by 7 bases, with 20 bases left in between. This CDR3 region has 15 residues. Germline V gives CDR1 SGHNT, CDR2 YYREEE (reference sequence). The CDR3 nucleotides are TGTGCCAGCAGCTACGGACAGTCCCAGGGGAGGGAGCAGTACTTC. Its translation: CASSYGQSQGREQYF.

This rearrangement joins TRBV30 to TRBJ2-3; TRBD2 aligns across 11 bases. The junction had 5 bases not matched to a gene; V was cut back by 0 bases and J by 0 bases. CDR1 GTSNPN and CDR2 SVGIG come from the germline V gene (reference sequence). This CDR3 comprises 17 residues. CDR3 residues: CAWSVGLAGLSTDTQYF. CDR3 sequence (DNA): TGTGCCTGGAGTGTAGGACTAGCGGGCCTTAGCACAGATACGCAGTATTTT.

The V and J genes are TRBV7-2 and TRBJ2-3, with a weak D call TRBD2 (6 bases). Per the germline V gene, CDR1 is SGHTA and CDR2 is FQGNSA. The V end lost 4 bases, the J end lost 11 bases, and 16 bases lay between the germline ends. This CDR3 comprises 13 residues. The CDR3 loop reads CASSYRDPGGQYF. The CDR3, as DNA: TGTGCCAGCAGCTACCGGGATCCCGGGGGGCAGTATTTT.

In its sample, this clone was seen a few times. The gene calls are TRBV25-1 and TRBJ1-6; D gene uncertain. V lost 6 bases to trimming and J lost 8 bases, with 11 bases between them. The CDR3 is made up of 13 amino acids. CDR1 is MGHDK, CDR2 SYGVNS, per germline. The CDR3 here is CASRGYSDSPLHF. For the CDR3, the DNA is TGTGCCAGCAGAGGATACAGCGATTCACCCCTCCACTTT. The variable domain in full, with the rest retrieved from reference TRBV25-1 and TRBJ1-6, is EADIYQTPRYLVIGTGKKITLECSQTMGHDKMYWYQQDPGMELHLIHYSYGVNSTEKGDLSSESTVSRIRTEHFPLTLESARPSHTSQYLCASRGYSDSPLHFGNGTRLTVT.

Only a few counts were recorded for this clone. This rearrangement joins TRBV30 to TRBJ2-3; TRBD2 might be the D (6 bases). This CDR3 comprises 15 residues. The ends were cut back, 8 bases at V and 1 base at J, with 19 bases in the middle. CDR1 is GTSNPN and CDR2 is SVGIG in the germline V gene (reference sequence). The CDR3 is CAIPAASDGTDTQYF. As DNA, the CDR3 is TGTGCCATCCCGGCGGCTAGCGATGGCACAGATACGCAGTATTTT.

The table lists this clone with a few counts. The V and J genes are TRBV29-1 and TRBJ2-5, with 12 bases identical to TRBD2. The trim removed 5 bases at V and 0 bases at J, leaving 4 bases unmatched. The germline CDR1 and CDR2 sequences are SQVTM and ANQGSEA. This CDR3 comprises 15 residues. CDR3 sequence (DNA): TGCAGCGTTTCTTCTAGCGGGGGGGACCAAGAGACCCAGTACTTC. Protein product: CSVSSSGGDQETQYF.

V usage is TRBV30 and J usage is TRBJ1-6, with a possible D match to TRBD1 (6 bases). The V end lost 6 bases, the J end lost 14 bases, and 14 bases lay between the germline ends. The germline CDR1 and CDR2 sequences are GTSNPN and SVGIG (reference sequence). There are 11 residues in the CDR3. CDR3 protein: CACGQFMALHF. The CDR3 DNA sequence: TGTGCCTGCGGACAGTTCATGGCCCTCCACTTT.

Only a few counts were recorded for this clone. The rearrangement joins TRBV27 to TRBJ1-5, with D tentatively TRBD1 (5 bases). V gave up 2 bases and J gave up 2 bases, with 16 bases separating them. CDR1 MNHEY and CDR2 SMNVEV come from the germline V gene (reference sequence). The CDR3 covers 17 residues. The chain's CDR3 is CASSLARDSMGNQPQHF. The CDR3 region has the DNA TGTGCCAGCAGTTTAGCGAGGGACTCCATGGGCAATCAGCCCCAGCATTTT.

This clone was seen more than once but under ten times. Other DNA sequences of this sample code for an identical CDR3. V is TRBV30 and J is TRBJ1-2; D unresolved. CDR1 and CDR2 (germline): GTSNPN, SVGIG (reference sequence). The V end was cut by 0 bases, the J end by 2 bases, with 7 bases between. The CDR3 consists of 13 residues. CDR3 nucleotides: TGTGCCTGGAGTGTGGAGGGCAACTATGGCTACACCTTC. This sequence encodes CAWSVEGNYGYTF.

This rearrangement joins TRBV5-1 to TRBJ2-7; D is perhaps TRBD2 (5 bases). The CDR3 sequence is 14 residues long. V lost 3 bases, J lost 3 bases, and 13 bases lay in between. Per the germline V gene, CDR1 is SGHRS and CDR2 is YFSETQ. CDR3 coding DNA: TGCGCCAGCAGCTCTGGACTCCTAGTCTACGAGCAGTACTTC. Its protein is CASSSGLLVYEQYF.

This clone has more than one count but fewer than ten. J is TRBJ1-2 and V is TRBV10-3, with unresolved D. The CDR3 spans 13 residues. Trimming pared 4 bases from V and 6 bases from J, leaving 12 bases between. Germline CDR1 and CDR2: ENHRY and SYGVKD. The CDR3 here is CAISARESDGYTF. Here the CDR3 DNA reads TGTGCCATCAGTGCCCGGGAGTCCGATGGCTACACCTTC.

This sequence joins TRBV25-1 and TRBJ2-7, with a tentative D call TRBD1 (6 bases). CDR3 size: 18 residues. Looked up from germline, CDR1 is MGHDK and CDR2 is SYGVNS. Trimming removed 4 bases from V and 4 bases from J, with 26 bases in between. CDR3 nucleotide sequence: TGTGCCAGCAGTGCTATCCTAGGGGGTTTTGCAGGTTCTTACGAGCAGTACTTC. It specifies CASSAILGGFAGSYEQYF.

The chain couples TRBV11-2 to TRBJ2-1, with no clear D. V shed 1 base and J shed 8 bases, with 6 bases lying between them. The CDR3 is made up of 12 amino acids. Germline V gene data show CDR1 as SGHAT and CDR2 as FQNNGV. Written as DNA, the CDR3 is TGTGCCAGCAGCTTAGTACCCTATGAGCAGTTCTTC. Its protein product is CASSLVPYEQFF.

Only a few counts were recorded for this clone. The chain joins TRBV6-1 to TRBJ2-5, with D perhaps TRBD2 (5 bases). The CDR3 length is 16 residues. Per the germline V gene, CDR1 is MNHNS and CDR2 is SASEGT. The germline V and J ends were trimmed by 0 bases and 7 bases, with 18 bases remaining between them. The CDR3 DNA sequence: TGTGCCAGCAGTGAAGCGTTTGCTAGCCCGGACGGGACCCAGTACTTC. This encodes CASSEAFASPDGTQYF.

This clone was seen at least ten times. J is TRBJ2-1 and V is TRBV25-1; D is possibly TRBD1 (6 bases). Germline CDR1 is MGHDK and CDR2 is SYGVNS. This CDR3 has 13 residues. Between the trimmed V and J ends, which lost 4 bases and 10 bases, there was a span of 14 bases. CDR3 loop: CASSVGTDREQFF. The DNA for the CDR3 is TGTGCCAGCAGTGTTGGGACCGACAGGGAGCAGTTCTTC.

The chain carries TRBV19 and TRBJ2-7, with D possibly being TRBD1 (5 bases). The length of the CDR3 is 15 residues. CDR1 and CDR2 (germline): LNHDA, SQIVND (reference sequence). V lost 5 bases to trimming and J lost 3 bases, with 17 bases between them. The DNA for the CDR3 is TGTGCCAGTAGTGACAGCGACACCTTAAACTACGAGCAGTACTTC. Its protein product is CASSDSDTLNYEQYF.

This chain connects TRBV18 to TRBJ1-4; D may be TRBD1 (5 bases). With 3 bases removed from V and 3 bases from J, the gap between germline ends came to 11 bases. CDR3 size: 15 residues. The germline gives CDR1 KGHSH, CDR2 LQKENI. This chain's CDR3 is CASSPVAGSNEKLFF. In DNA, the CDR3 is TGTGCCAGCTCACCTGTCGCAGGGTCTAATGAAAAACTGTTTTTT.

V usage is TRBV7-9 and J usage is TRBJ1-6; D remains unclear. V shed 3 bases and J shed 8 bases, with 5 bases lying between them. This CDR3 contains 12 residues. Germline V lookup: CDR1 SEHNR, CDR2 FQNEAQ (reference sequence). CDR3 sequence: CASSLPDSPLHF. CDR3 bases: TGTGCCAGCAGCTTGCCGGATTCACCCCTCCACTTT. Combining the CDR3 with reference TRBV7-9 and TRBJ1-6 gives the whole variable domain DTGVSQNPRHKITKRGQNVTFRCDPISEHNRLYWYRQTLGQGPEFLTYFQNEAQLEKSRLLSDRFSAERPKGSFSTLEIQRTEQGDSAMYLCASSLPDSPLHFGNGTRLTVT.

This clone was detected only a few times. The chain recombines TRBV7-9 with TRBJ2-2; D is undetermined. V lost 6 bases, J lost 7 bases, and 9 bases lay in between. This CDR3 is built from 12 residues. The germline V gene has CDR1 SEHNR and CDR2 FQNEAQ (reference sequence). The CDR3 DNA reads TGTGCCAGCAGTCCCAGTGTCGGGGAGCTGTTTTTT. Translated, it gives CASSPSVGELFF.